This T cell receptor beta chain was identified in a study of CD8+CD57+ T cells in acquired aplastic anemia. About the research overall: Sorted CD4+ and CD8+ cells gave an average of about 3 ug of DNA.

All sequencing subjects had displayed CD8+CD57+ cell expansion on flow cytometry. Genomic DNA provided the template from which TCR beta VDJ and CDR3 profiles were obtained. Using its own MiXCR run on the reads, TCRdb lists one record per CDR3 protein. The sample shows about 120,000 distinct CDR3 sequences, 45% to 60% of them seen only once. The CDR3 consists of 12 residues. The ends were cut back, 3 bases at V and 4 bases at J, with 9 bases in the middle. CDR1 DFQATT and CDR2 SNEGSKA come from the germline V gene (reference sequence). The study's findings and limits: Between patients and controls, CD8+ Simpson's diversity did not vary significantly.

A remark on this clonotype: The antigen remains undetermined.

The sample taken for sequencing was sorted CD4+, CD8+, or CD8+CD57+ T cells (not recorded which) from PBMCs. The receptor comes from a human donor with aplastic anemia. The chain joins TRBV20-1 to TRBJ2-5, with D possibly being TRBD1 or TRBD2 (5 bases each). As DNA, the CDR3 is TGCAGTGCTAGTTCCGGGGCAGAGACCCAGTACTTC. It yields the protein CSASSGAETQYF.